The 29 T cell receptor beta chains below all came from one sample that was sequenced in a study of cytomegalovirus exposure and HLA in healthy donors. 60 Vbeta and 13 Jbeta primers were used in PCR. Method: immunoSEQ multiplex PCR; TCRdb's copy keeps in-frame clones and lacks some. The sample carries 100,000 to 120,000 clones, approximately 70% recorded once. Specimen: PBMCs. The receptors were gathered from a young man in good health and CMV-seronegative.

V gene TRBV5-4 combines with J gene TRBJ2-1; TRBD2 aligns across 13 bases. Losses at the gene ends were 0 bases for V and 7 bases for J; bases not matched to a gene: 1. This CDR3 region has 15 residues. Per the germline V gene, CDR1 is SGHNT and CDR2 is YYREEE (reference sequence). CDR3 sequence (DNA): TGTGCCAGCAGCTTGGAGACTAGCGGGAGGAATGAGCAGTTCTTC. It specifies CASSLETSGRNEQFF. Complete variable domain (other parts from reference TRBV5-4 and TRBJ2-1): ETGVTQSPTHLIKTRGQQVTLRCSSQSGHNTVSWYQQALGQGPQFIFQYYREEENGRGNFPPRFSGLQFPNYSSELNVNALELDDSALYLCASSLETSGRNEQFFGPGTRLTVL.

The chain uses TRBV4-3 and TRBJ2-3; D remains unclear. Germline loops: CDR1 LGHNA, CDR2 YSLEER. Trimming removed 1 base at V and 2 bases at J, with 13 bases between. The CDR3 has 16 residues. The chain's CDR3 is CASSQGGVAPTDTQYF. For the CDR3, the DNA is TGCGCCAGCAGCCAAGGTGGAGTAGCTCCCACAGATACGCAGTATTTT.

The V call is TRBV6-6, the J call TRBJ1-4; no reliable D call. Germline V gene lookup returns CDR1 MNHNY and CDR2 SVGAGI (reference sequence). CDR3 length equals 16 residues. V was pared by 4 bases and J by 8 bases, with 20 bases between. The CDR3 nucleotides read TGTGCCAGCAGTTCACCGAAGAGGGAAGGAGGCGAAAAACTGTTTTTT. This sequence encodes CASSSPKREGGEKLFF.

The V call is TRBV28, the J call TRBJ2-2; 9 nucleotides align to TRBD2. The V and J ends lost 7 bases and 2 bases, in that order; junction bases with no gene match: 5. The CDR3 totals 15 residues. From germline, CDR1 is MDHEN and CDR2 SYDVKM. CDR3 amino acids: CASKGGGANTGELFF. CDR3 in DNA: TGTGCCAGCAAGGGCGGGGGGGCCAACACCGGGGAGCTGTTTTTT.

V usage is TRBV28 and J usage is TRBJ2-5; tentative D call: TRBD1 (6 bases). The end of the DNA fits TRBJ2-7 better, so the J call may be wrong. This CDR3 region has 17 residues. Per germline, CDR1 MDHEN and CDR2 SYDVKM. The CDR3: CASSYRAHRDPSYEQYF. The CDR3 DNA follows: TGTGCCAGCAGCTATAGAGCGCACAGGGACCCATCCTACGAGCAGTACTTC.

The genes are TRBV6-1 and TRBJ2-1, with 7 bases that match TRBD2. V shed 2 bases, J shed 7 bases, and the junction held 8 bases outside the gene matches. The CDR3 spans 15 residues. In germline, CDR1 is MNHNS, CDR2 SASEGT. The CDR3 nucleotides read TGTGCCAGCAGTGAACGTGGGGGACTATGGAATGAGCAGTTCTTC. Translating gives CASSERGGLWNEQFF.

The CDR3 loop is CASSLGQYEQYF. CDR3 bases: TGCGCCAGCAGCTTGGGCCAGTACGAGCAGTACTTC. This rearrangement joins TRBV5-1 to TRBJ2-7; no clear D gene. Germline CDR1 reads SGHRS; CDR2 reads YFSETQ. Trimming shortened V by 0 bases and J by 4 bases, and 5 bases separated the two germline ends. CDR3 size: 12 residues. The variable domain in full, completed from reference TRBV5-1 and TRBJ2-7, reads KAGVTQTPRYLIKTRGQQVTLSCSPISGHRSVSWYQQTPGQGLQFLFEYFSETQRNKGNFPGRFSGRQFSNSRSEMNVSTLELGDSALYLCASSLGQYEQYFGPGTRLTVT.

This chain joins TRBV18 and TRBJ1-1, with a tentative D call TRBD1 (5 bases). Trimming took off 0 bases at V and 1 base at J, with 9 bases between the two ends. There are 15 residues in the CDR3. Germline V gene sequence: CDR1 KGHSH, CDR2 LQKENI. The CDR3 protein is CASSPPGTRNTEAFF. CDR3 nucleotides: TGTGCCAGCTCACCACCGGGGACTCGGAACACTGAAGCTTTCTTT.

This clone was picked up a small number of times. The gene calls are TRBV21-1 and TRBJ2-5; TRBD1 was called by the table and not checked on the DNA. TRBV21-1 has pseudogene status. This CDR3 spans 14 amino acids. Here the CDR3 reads CASGEQGAQGTQYF. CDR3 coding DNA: TGTGCCAGCGGGGAACAGGGGGCGCAGGGGACCCAGTACTTC.

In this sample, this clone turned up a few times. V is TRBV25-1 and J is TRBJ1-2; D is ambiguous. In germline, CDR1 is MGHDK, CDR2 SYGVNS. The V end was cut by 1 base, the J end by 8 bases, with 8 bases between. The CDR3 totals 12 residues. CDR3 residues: CASSESGWGYTF. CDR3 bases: TGTGCCAGCAGTGAATCGGGATGGGGCTACACCTTC.

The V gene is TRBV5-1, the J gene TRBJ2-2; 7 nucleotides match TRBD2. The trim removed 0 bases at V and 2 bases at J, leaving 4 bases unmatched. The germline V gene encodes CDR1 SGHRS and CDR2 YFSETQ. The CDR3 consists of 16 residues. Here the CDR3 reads CASSLATGGNTGELFF. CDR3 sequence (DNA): TGCGCCAGCAGCTTGGCTACGGGGGGTAACACCGGGGAGCTGTTTTTT.

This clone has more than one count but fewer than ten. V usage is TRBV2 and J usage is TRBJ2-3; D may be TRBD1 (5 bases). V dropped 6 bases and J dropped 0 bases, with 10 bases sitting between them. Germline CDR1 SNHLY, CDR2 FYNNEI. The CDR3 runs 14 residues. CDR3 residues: CASSPRASTDTQYF. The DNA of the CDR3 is TGTGCCAGCAGCCCCAGGGCTAGCACAGATACGCAGTATTTT.

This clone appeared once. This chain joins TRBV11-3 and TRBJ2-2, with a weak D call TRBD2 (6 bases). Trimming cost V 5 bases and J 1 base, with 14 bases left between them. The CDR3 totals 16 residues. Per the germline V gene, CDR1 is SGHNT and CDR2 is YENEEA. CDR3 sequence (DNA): TGTGCCAGCAGCCCTGGGAGTAGCGGGAACACCGGGGAGCTGTTTTTT. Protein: CASSPGSSGNTGELFF.

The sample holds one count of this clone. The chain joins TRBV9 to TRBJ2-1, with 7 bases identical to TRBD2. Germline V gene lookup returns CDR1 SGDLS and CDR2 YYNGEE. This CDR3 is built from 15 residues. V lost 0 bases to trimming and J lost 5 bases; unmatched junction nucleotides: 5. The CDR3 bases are TGTGCCAGCAGCGTAGCGGGAGGACTAAACAATGAGCAGTTCTTC. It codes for CASSVAGGLNNEQFF.

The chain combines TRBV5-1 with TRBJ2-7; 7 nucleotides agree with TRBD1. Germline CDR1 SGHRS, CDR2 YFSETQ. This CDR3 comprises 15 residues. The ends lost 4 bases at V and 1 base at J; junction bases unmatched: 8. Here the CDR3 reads CASSPETGTSYEQYF. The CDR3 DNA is TGCGCCAGCAGCCCGGAGACAGGGACGTCCTACGAGCAGTACTTC. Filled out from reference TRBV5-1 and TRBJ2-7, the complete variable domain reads KAGVTQTPRYLIKTRGQQVTLSCSPISGHRSVSWYQQTPGQGLQFLFEYFSETQRNKGNFPGRFSGRQFSNSRSEMNVSTLELGDSALYLCASSPETGTSYEQYFGPGTRLTVT.

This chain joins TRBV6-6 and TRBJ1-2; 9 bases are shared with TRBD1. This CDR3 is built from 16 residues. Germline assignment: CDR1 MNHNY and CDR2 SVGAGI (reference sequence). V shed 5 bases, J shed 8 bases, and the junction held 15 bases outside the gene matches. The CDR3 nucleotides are TGTGCCAGCAGTACTACCGGGACAGGGAATAAGCGCGGCTACACCTTC. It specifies CASSTTGTGNKRGYTF.

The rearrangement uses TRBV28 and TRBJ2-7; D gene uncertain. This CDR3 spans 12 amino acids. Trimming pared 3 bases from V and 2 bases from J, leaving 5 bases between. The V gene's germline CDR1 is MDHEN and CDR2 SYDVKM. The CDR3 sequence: CASSFGTYEQYF. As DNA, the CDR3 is TGTGCCAGCAGTTTTGGCACCTACGAGCAGTACTTC.

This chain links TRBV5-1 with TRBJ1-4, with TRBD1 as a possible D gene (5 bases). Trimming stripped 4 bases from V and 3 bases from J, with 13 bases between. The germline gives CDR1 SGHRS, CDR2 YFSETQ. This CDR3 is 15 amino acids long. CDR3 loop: CASSPGGTSNEKLFF. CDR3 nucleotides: TGCGCCAGCAGCCCAGGCGGGACCTCTAATGAAAAACTGTTTTTT.

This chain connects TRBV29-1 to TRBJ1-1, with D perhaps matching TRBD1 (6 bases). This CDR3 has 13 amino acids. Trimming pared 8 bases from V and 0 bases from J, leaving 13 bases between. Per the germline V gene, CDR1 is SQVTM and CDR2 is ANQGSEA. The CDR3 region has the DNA TGCAGCTTTGGACAGAGAATGAACACTGAAGCTTTCTTT. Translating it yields CSFGQRMNTEAFF.

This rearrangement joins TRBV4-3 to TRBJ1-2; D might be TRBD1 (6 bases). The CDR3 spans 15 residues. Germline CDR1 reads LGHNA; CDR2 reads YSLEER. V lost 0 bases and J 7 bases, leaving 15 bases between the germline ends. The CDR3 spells CASSQETGVGGGYTF. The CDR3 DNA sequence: TGCGCCAGCAGCCAAGAGACCGGAGTAGGGGGTGGCTACACCTTC.

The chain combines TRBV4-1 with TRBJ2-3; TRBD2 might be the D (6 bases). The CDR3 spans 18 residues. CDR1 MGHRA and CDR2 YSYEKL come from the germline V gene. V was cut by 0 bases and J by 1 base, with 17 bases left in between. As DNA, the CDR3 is TGCGCCAGCAGCCAAGACACGGTCTCAGGCGGGGGCACAGATACGCAGTATTTT. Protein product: CASSQDTVSGGGTDTQYF.

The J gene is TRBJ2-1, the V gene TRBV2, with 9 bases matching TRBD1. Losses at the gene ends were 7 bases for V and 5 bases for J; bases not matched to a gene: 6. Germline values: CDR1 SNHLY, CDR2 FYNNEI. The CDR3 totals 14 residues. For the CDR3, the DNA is TGTGCCAGCAAGATAGGACAGGGGAACAATGAGCAGTTCTTC. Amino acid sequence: CASKIGQGNNEQFF.

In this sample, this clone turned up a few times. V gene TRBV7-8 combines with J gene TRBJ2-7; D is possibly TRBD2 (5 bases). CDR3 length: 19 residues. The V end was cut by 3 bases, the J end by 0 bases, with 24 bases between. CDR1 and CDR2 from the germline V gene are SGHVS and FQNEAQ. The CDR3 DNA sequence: TGTGCCAGCAGCTTGACACAACAAAGACTCCACGCGGGCTCCTACGAGCAGTACTTC. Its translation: CASSLTQQRLHAGSYEQYF.

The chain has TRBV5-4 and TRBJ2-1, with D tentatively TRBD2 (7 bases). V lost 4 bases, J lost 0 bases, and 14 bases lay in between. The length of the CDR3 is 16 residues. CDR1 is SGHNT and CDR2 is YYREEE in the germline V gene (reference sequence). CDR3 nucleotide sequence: TGTGCCAGCAGCCGAGGGGGAGGGGGCTCCTACAATGAGCAGTTCTTC. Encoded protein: CASSRGGGGSYNEQFF.

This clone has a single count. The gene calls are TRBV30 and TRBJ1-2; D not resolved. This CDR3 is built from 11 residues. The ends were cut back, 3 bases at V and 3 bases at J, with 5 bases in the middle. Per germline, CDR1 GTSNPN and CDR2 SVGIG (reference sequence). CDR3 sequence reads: CAWSRDYGYTF. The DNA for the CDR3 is TGTGCCTGGAGCCGGGACTATGGCTACACCTTC. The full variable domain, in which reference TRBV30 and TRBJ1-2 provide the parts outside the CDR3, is SQTIHQWPATLVQPVGSPLSLECTVEGTSNPNLYWYRQAAGRGLQLLFYSVGIGQISSEVPQNLSASRPQDRQFILSSKKLLLSDSGFYLCAWSRDYGYTFGSGTRLTVV.

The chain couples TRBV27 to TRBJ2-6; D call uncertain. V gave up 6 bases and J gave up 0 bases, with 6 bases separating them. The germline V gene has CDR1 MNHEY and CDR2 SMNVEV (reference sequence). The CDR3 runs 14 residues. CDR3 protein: CASSSGSGANVLTF. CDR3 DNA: TGTGCCAGCAGCTCGGGCTCTGGGGCCAACGTCCTGACTTTC.

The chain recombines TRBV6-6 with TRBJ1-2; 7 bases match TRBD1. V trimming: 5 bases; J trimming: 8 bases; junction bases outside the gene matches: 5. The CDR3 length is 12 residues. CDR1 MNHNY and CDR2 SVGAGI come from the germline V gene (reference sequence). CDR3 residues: CASSNTGEGYTF. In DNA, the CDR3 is TGTGCCAGCAGTAATACAGGGGAGGGCTACACCTTC.

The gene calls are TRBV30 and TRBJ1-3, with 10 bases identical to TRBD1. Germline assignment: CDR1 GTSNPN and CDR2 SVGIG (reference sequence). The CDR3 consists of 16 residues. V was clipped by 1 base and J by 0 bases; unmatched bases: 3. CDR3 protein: CAWSGQGAFSGNTIYF. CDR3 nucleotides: TGTGCCTGGAGTGGACAGGGGGCTTTCTCTGGAAACACCATATATTTT.

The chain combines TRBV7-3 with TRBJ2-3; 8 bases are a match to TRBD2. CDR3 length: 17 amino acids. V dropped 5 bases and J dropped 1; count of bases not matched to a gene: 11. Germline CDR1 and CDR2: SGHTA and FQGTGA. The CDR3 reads CASSDYERREGTDTQYF. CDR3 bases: TGTGCCAGCAGCGACTATGAGCGGCGGGAGGGCACAGATACGCAGTATTTT.